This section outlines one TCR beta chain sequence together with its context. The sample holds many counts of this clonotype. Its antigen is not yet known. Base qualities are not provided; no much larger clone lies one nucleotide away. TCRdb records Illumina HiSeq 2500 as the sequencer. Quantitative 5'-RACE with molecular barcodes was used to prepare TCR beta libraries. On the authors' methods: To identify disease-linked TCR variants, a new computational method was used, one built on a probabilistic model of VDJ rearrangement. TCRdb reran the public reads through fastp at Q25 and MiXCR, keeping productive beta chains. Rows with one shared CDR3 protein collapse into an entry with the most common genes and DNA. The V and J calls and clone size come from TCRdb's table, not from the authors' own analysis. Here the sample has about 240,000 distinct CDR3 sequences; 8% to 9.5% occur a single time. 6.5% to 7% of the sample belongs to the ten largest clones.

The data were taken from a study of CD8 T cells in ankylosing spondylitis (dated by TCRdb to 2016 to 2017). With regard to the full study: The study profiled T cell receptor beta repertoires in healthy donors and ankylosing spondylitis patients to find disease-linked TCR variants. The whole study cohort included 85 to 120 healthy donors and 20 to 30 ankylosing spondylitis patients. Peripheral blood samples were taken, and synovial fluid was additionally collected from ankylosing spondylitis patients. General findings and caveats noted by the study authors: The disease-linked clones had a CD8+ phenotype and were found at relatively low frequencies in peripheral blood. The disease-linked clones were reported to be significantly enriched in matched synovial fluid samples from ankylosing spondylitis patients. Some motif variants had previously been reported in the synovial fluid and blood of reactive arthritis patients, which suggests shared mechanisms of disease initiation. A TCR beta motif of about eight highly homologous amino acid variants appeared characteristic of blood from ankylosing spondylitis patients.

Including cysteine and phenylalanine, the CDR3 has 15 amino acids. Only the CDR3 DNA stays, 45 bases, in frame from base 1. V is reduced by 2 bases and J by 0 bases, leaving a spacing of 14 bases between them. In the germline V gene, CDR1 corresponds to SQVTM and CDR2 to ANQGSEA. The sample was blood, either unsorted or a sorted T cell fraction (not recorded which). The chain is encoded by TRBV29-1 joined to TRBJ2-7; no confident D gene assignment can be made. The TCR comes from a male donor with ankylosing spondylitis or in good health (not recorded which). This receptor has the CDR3 CSVEKRSSSSYEQYF. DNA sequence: TGCAGCGTTGAAAAAAGGAGTTCCAGCTCCTACGAGCAGTACTTC.